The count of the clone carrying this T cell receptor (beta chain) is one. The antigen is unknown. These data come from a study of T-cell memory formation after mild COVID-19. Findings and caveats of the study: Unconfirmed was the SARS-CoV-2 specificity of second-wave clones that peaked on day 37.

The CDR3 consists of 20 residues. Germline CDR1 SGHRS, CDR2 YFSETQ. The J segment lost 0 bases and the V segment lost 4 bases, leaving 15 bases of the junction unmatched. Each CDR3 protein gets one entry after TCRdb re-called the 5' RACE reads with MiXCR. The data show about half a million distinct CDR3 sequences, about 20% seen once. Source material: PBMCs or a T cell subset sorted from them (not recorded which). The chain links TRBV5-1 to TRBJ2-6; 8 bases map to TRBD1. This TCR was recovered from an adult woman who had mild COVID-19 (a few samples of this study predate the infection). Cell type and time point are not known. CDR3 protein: CASSPSPIRQGSSGANVLTF. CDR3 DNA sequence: TGCGCCAGCAGCCCCAGCCCAATCCGACAGGGGAGCTCTGGGGCCAACGTCCTGACTTTC.